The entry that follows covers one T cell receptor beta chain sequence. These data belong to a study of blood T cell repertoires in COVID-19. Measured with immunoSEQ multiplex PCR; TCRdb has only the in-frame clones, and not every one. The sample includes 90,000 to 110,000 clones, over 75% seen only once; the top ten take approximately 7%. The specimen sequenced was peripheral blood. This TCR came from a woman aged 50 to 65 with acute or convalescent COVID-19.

DNA for the CDR3: TGTGCCAGCAGCCCGAAGGGGGCGCGTGGCACTGAAGCTTTCTTT. Its protein product is CASSPKGARGTEAFF. The gene calls are TRBV5-8 and TRBJ1-1, with 7 bases matching TRBD1. V trimming: 4 bases; J trimming: 4 bases; junction bases outside the gene matches: 10. The CDR3 consists of 15 residues. Germline lookup yields CDR1 SGHTS and CDR2 YDEGEE. The whole variable domain, filled in from reference TRBV5-8 and TRBJ1-1, reads EAGVTQSPTHLIKTRGQQATLRCSPISGHTSVYWYQQALGLGLQFLLWYDEGEERNRGNFPPRFSGRQFPNYSSELNVNALELEDSALYLCASSPKGARGTEAFFGQGTRLTVV.